These T cell receptor beta chains were read from a single sample in a study of blood T cell repertoires in COVID-19. Here immunoSEQ multiplex PCR was the method, and the copy in TCRdb shows in-frame clones only, minus some. The sample shows around 120,000 clones, 85% to 90% of them seen only once. The sequenced sample was peripheral blood. These receptors all come from a woman aged 80 or over with acute or convalescent COVID-19. CDR3s include the opening cysteine and the closing phenylalanine or tryptophan. Fields, in order: J gene, clone size, CDR3 length, V gene, D gene, CDR3 DNA, CDR3 protein. D genes are given only for firm matches. Clone size is shown for a subset of rows, as once, few, many or a class of expanded clone.

J gene: TRBJ1-2
clone size: -
CDR3 length: 13
V gene: TRBV5-8
D gene: TRBD1
CDR3 DNA: TGTGCCAGCAGCTGGGGGACAGGGGATGGCTACACCTTC
CDR3 protein: CASSWGTGDGYTF

J gene: TRBJ2-4
clone size: -
CDR3 length: 15
V gene: TRBV18
D gene: -
CDR3 DNA: TGTGCCAGCTCACCCGAGATACTAGCCAAAAACATTCAGTACTTC
CDR3 protein: CASSPEILAKNIQYF

J gene: TRBJ2-1
clone size: -
CDR3 length: 16
V gene: TRBV14
D gene: TRBD1
CDR3 DNA: TGTGCCAGCAGCTCAAGTCAGGGGGCGTTTTACAATGAGCAGTTCTTC
CDR3 protein: CASSSSQGAFYNEQFF

J gene: TRBJ1-2
clone size: once
CDR3 length: 15
V gene: TRBV28
D gene: TRBD1
CDR3 DNA: TGTGCCAGCAGGGGTGGACAGGGGAATGTTTTTGGCTACACCTTC
CDR3 protein: CASRGGQGNVFGYTF

J gene: TRBJ1-1
clone size: -
CDR3 length: 14
V gene: TRBV27
D gene: -
CDR3 DNA: TGTGCCAGCAGAAGCGATCTCCTGAACACTGAAGCTTTCTTT
CDR3 protein: CASRSDLLNTEAFF

J gene: TRBJ1-2
clone size: -
CDR3 length: 13
V gene: TRBV5-1
D gene: -
CDR3 DNA: TGCGCCAGCAGCTTTTCCTTCCCCTATGGCTACACCTTC
CDR3 protein: CASSFSFPYGYTF

J gene: TRBJ2-6
clone size: few
CDR3 length: 16
V gene: TRBV30
D gene: -
CDR3 DNA: TGTGCCTGGAGTGGTACGGGGATCTCTGGGGCCAACGTCCTGACTTTC
CDR3 protein: CAWSGTGISGANVLTF

J gene: TRBJ2-7
clone size: -
CDR3 length: 12
V gene: TRBV5-6
D gene: -
CDR3 DNA: TGTGCCAGCAGCCCCGGAGGCTCCGAGCAGTACTTC
CDR3 protein: CASSPGGSEQYF

J gene: TRBJ2-2
clone size: -
CDR3 length: 15
V gene: TRBV19
D gene: -
CDR3 DNA: TGTGCCACTAAAATAGGAGGGAGGAACACCGGGGAGCTGTTTTTT
CDR3 protein: CATKIGGRNTGELFF

J gene: TRBJ1-5
clone size: -
CDR3 length: 17
V gene: TRBV27
D gene: TRBD1
CDR3 DNA: TGTGCCAGCAGTTTTAGGGGGCGATCGGGGCTCGGTCAGCCCCAGCATTTT
CDR3 protein: CASSFRGRSGLGQPQHF

J gene: TRBJ2-2
clone size: -
CDR3 length: 19
V gene: TRBV4-1
D gene: TRBD2
CDR3 DNA: TGCGCCAGCAGCCAAGTTCCCGGACTAGCGGGGATGAACACCGGGGAGCTGTTTTTT
CDR3 protein: CASSQVPGLAGMNTGELFF

J gene: TRBJ1-5
clone size: -
CDR3 length: 18
V gene: TRBV19
D gene: TRBD1
CDR3 DNA: TGTGCCAGTAGTATAGTCGGGACAGAGATTTTTAGCAATCAGCCCCAGCATTTT
CDR3 protein: CASSIVGTEIFSNQPQHF

J gene: TRBJ2-5
clone size: -
CDR3 length: 14
V gene: TRBV28
D gene: -
CDR3 DNA: TGTGCCAGCAGGCCTCGGGGTGGGCGAGAGACCCAGTACTTC
CDR3 protein: CASRPRGGRETQYF

J gene: TRBJ1-5
clone size: -
CDR3 length: 16
V gene: TRBV7-4
D gene: -
CDR3 DNA: TGTGCCAGCAGCTTAGTGACAGGTTATAGCAATCAGCCCCAGCATTTT
CDR3 protein: CASSLVTGYSNQPQHF

J gene: TRBJ2-1
clone size: -
CDR3 length: 14
V gene: TRBV11-3
D gene: -
CDR3 DNA: TGTGCCAGCAGCTTAGGTACTCGATACAATGAGCAGTTCTTC
CDR3 protein: CASSLGTRYNEQFF

J gene: TRBJ2-7
clone size: -
CDR3 length: 15
V gene: TRBV4-2
D gene: TRBD2
CDR3 DNA: TGTGCCAGCAGCCAAAGCGGACTAGCGGGCGGGGAGCAGTACTTC
CDR3 protein: CASSQSGLAGGEQYF

J gene: TRBJ1-2
clone size: -
CDR3 length: 14
V gene: TRBV2
D gene: -
CDR3 DNA: TGTGCCAGCAGGGGGCGAACTGATAACTATGGCTACACCTTC
CDR3 protein: CASRGRTDNYGYTF

J gene: TRBJ2-7
clone size: -
CDR3 length: 15
V gene: TRBV28
D gene: TRBD1
CDR3 DNA: TGTGCCAGCAGTTTATTGGGACAGGGGAAGTACGAGCAGTACTTC
CDR3 protein: CASSLLGQGKYEQYF

J gene: TRBJ1-2
clone size: -
CDR3 length: 14
V gene: TRBV7-8
D gene: -
CDR3 DNA: TGTGCCAGCAGCCCGACATCGAGAAGGTATGGCTACACCTTC
CDR3 protein: CASSPTSRRYGYTF

J gene: TRBJ2-1
clone size: -
CDR3 length: 17
V gene: TRBV7-8
D gene: TRBD2
CDR3 DNA: TGTGCCAGCAGCCCAAAGATACTAGCGATGACCTACAATGAGCAGTTCTTC
CDR3 protein: CASSPKILAMTYNEQFF

J gene: TRBJ1-5
clone size: -
CDR3 length: 14
V gene: TRBV24-1
D gene: -
CDR3 DNA: TGTGCCACCAGTGACGGTACAGGTTCGCAGCCCCAGCATTTT
CDR3 protein: CATSDGTGSQPQHF

J gene: TRBJ1-5
clone size: -
CDR3 length: 15
V gene: TRBV3-1/TRBV3-2
D gene: TRBD1
CDR3 DNA: TGTGCCAGCAGCACAGGGGGCTCGGGGAATCAGCCCCAGCATTTT
CDR3 protein: CASSTGGSGNQPQHF

J gene: TRBJ1-6
clone size: -
CDR3 length: 14
V gene: TRBV5-6
D gene: -
CDR3 DNA: TGTGCCAGCAGCTTTGCGGATTTGGGTTCACCCCTCCACTTT
CDR3 protein: CASSFADLGSPLHF

J gene: TRBJ2-5
clone size: -
CDR3 length: 12
V gene: TRBV12-3/TRBV12-4
D gene: -
CDR3 DNA: TGTGCCAGCAGTTTACTCCAAGAGACCCAGTACTTC
CDR3 protein: CASSLLQETQYF

J gene: TRBJ1-1
clone size: -
CDR3 length: 13
V gene: TRBV10-3
D gene: TRBD1
CDR3 DNA: TGTGCCATCAGGCCGACAGGGGACACTGAAGCTTTCTTT
CDR3 protein: CAIRPTGDTEAFF

J gene: TRBJ1-5
clone size: -
CDR3 length: 14
V gene: TRBV27
D gene: -
CDR3 DNA: TGTGCCAGCAGAGCAGAGGGTCCGGAACAGCCCCAGCATTTT
CDR3 protein: CASRAEGPEQPQHF

J gene: TRBJ1-1
clone size: few
CDR3 length: 13
V gene: TRBV18
D gene: -
CDR3 DNA: TGTGCCAGCTCGCGAGGGGGGGACACTGAAGCTTTCTTT
CDR3 protein: CASSRGGDTEAFF

J gene: TRBJ1-6
clone size: -
CDR3 length: 15
V gene: TRBV11-2
D gene: -
CDR3 DNA: TGTGCCAGCAGCTTAATGGGGGGGACAAATTCACCCCTCCACTTT
CDR3 protein: CASSLMGGTNSPLHF

J gene: TRBJ2-1
clone size: -
CDR3 length: 11
V gene: TRBV20-1
D gene: -
CDR3 DNA: TGCAGTGCGGCTGACTGGGATGAGCAGTTCTTC
CDR3 protein: CSAADWDEQFF

J gene: TRBJ2-1
clone size: -
CDR3 length: 15
V gene: TRBV3-1/TRBV3-2
D gene: TRBD2
CDR3 DNA: TGTGCCAGCAACCCGGGACTAGCGGGTTCTAGTGAGCAGTTCTTC
CDR3 protein: CASNPGLAGSSEQFF

J gene: TRBJ2-4
clone size: -
CDR3 length: 16
V gene: TRBV3-1/TRBV3-2
D gene: TRBD1
CDR3 DNA: TGTGCCAGCAGCCAAGGGGGACAGGGTTTTAAAAACATTCAGTACTTC
CDR3 protein: CASSQGGQGFKNIQYF

J gene: TRBJ2-5
clone size: -
CDR3 length: 15
V gene: TRBV6-5
D gene: TRBD2
CDR3 DNA: TGTGCCAGCAAAACTATAGCGGGGGGCCAAGAGACCCAGTACTTC
CDR3 protein: CASKTIAGGQETQYF

J gene: TRBJ2-5
clone size: -
CDR3 length: 16
V gene: TRBV19
D gene: TRBD1
CDR3 DNA: TGTGCCAGTAGTGCCGGGACAGGGGGCCTTAAAGAGACCCAGTACTTC
CDR3 protein: CASSAGTGGLKETQYF

J gene: TRBJ1-1
clone size: -
CDR3 length: 14
V gene: TRBV2
D gene: -
CDR3 DNA: TGTGCCAGCTTTTTGGGTAGGGGGTACACTGAAGCTTTCTTT
CDR3 protein: CASFLGRGYTEAFF

J gene: TRBJ1-3
clone size: once
CDR3 length: 16
V gene: TRBV5-1
D gene: -
CDR3 DNA: TGCGCCAGCAGCTTAGGCAGTAGGAGCTCTGGAAACACCATATATTTT
CDR3 protein: CASSLGSRSSGNTIYF

J gene: TRBJ2-2
clone size: -
CDR3 length: 17
V gene: TRBV7-9
D gene: TRBD2
CDR3 DNA: TGTGCCAGCAGCCTCCGGACTAGTCGGAGGGATACCGGGGAGCTGTTTTTT
CDR3 protein: CASSLRTSRRDTGELFF

J gene: TRBJ1-3
clone size: -
CDR3 length: 17
V gene: TRBV6-2/TRBV6-3
D gene: -
CDR3 DNA: TGTGCCAGCAGTTACATTCATGGCGGCAGCTCTGGAAACACCATATATTTT
CDR3 protein: CASSYIHGGSSGNTIYF

J gene: TRBJ2-5
clone size: -
CDR3 length: 11
V gene: TRBV5-1
D gene: -
CDR3 DNA: TGCGCCAGCAGCTTTTCTGAGACCCAGTACTTC
CDR3 protein: CASSFSETQYF

J gene: TRBJ1-4
clone size: -
CDR3 length: 17
V gene: TRBV25-1
D gene: -
CDR3 DNA: TGTGCCAGCAGTGAATTAGCAGTCACTTCAACTAATGAAAAACTGTTTTTT
CDR3 protein: CASSELAVTSTNEKLFF

J gene: TRBJ1-2
clone size: -
CDR3 length: 12
V gene: TRBV24-1
D gene: -
CDR3 DNA: TGTGCCACCAGTGTCAGTACCTATGGCTACACCTTC
CDR3 protein: CATSVSTYGYTF

J gene: TRBJ1-2
clone size: -
CDR3 length: 15
V gene: TRBV18
D gene: TRBD1
CDR3 DNA: TGTGCCAGCTCCTCCGGGACAGGGGCGACCTATGGCTACACCTTC
CDR3 protein: CASSSGTGATYGYTF

J gene: TRBJ2-5
clone size: -
CDR3 length: 16
V gene: TRBV7-2
D gene: TRBD2
CDR3 DNA: TGTGCCAGCAGCTTAGTGGGTCTAGCGGGCCGGGAGACCCAGTACTTC
CDR3 protein: CASSLVGLAGRETQYF

J gene: TRBJ2-1
clone size: -
CDR3 length: 15
V gene: TRBV9
D gene: TRBD1
CDR3 DNA: TGTGCCAGCAGCGGACAGGGGAGCTCCTACAATGAGCAGTTCTTC
CDR3 protein: CASSGQGSSYNEQFF

J gene: TRBJ2-5
clone size: once
CDR3 length: 11
V gene: TRBV7-9
D gene: TRBD1
CDR3 DNA: TGTGCCAGCAGCCACCGGGACAGGGTTCACTTC
CDR3 protein: CASSHRDRVHF

J gene: TRBJ2-7
clone size: once
CDR3 length: 14
V gene: TRBV29-1
D gene: TRBD1
CDR3 DNA: TGCAGCGTTGTGCAGGGACAGGGGTCCTACGAGCAGTACTTC
CDR3 protein: CSVVQGQGSYEQYF

J gene: TRBJ2-7
clone size: -
CDR3 length: 15
V gene: TRBV7-2
D gene: TRBD1
CDR3 DNA: TGTGCCAGCAGCCCCGGGGGGACAGGGAATCGCGAGCAGTACTTC
CDR3 protein: CASSPGGTGNREQYF

J gene: TRBJ1-2
clone size: -
CDR3 length: 14
V gene: TRBV30
D gene: -
CDR3 DNA: -
CDR3 protein: CAWSAVGIGNTLGF

J gene: TRBJ2-7
clone size: once
CDR3 length: 15
V gene: TRBV23-1
D gene: TRBD1
CDR3 DNA: TGCGCCAGCAGCTCGCGGGACAGGGGCTCCTACGAGCAGTACTTC
CDR3 protein: CASSSRDRGSYEQYF

J gene: TRBJ2-1
clone size: -
CDR3 length: 15
V gene: TRBV28
D gene: -
CDR3 DNA: TGTGCCAGCAGTTTAAGGGGGGGTTTTAACAATGAGCAGTTCTTC
CDR3 protein: CASSLRGGFNNEQFF

J gene: TRBJ1-6
clone size: -
CDR3 length: 15
V gene: TRBV11-2
D gene: TRBD1
CDR3 DNA: TGTGCCAGCAGCCCAGGGGGATCCTATAATTCACCCCTCCACTTT
CDR3 protein: CASSPGGSYNSPLHF

J gene: TRBJ1-4
clone size: -
CDR3 length: 17
V gene: TRBV3-1/TRBV3-2
D gene: -
CDR3 DNA: TGTGCCAGCAGCCACGAAACCCGGACAGACCGAAATGAAAAACTGTTTTTT
CDR3 protein: CASSHETRTDRNEKLFF

J gene: TRBJ1-6
clone size: -
CDR3 length: 15
V gene: TRBV2
D gene: -
CDR3 DNA: TGTGCCAGCAGTCTGGACGGACAAAATAATTCACCCCTCCACTTT
CDR3 protein: CASSLDGQNNSPLHF

J gene: TRBJ1-2
clone size: -
CDR3 length: 15
V gene: TRBV25-1
D gene: -
CDR3 DNA: TGTGCCAGCAGTGATGCTGTGGGGGGGAGGCATGGCTACACCTTC
CDR3 protein: CASSDAVGGRHGYTF

J gene: TRBJ2-1
clone size: -
CDR3 length: 12
V gene: TRBV7-2
D gene: -
CDR3 DNA: TGTGCCAGCAGCTTAGAATCAGGTGAGCAGTTCTTC
CDR3 protein: CASSLESGEQFF

J gene: TRBJ1-1
clone size: few
CDR3 length: 14
V gene: TRBV6-6
D gene: TRBD1
CDR3 DNA: TGTGCCAGCAGTCTACGACAGGGGCTCACTGAAGCTTTCTTT
CDR3 protein: CASSLRQGLTEAFF

J gene: TRBJ1-2
clone size: -
CDR3 length: 15
V gene: TRBV9
D gene: -
CDR3 DNA: TGTGCCAGCAGCCCCGAAGGCTCAGGGGTCTATGGCTACACCTTC
CDR3 protein: CASSPEGSGVYGYTF

J gene: TRBJ2-5
clone size: -
CDR3 length: 15
V gene: TRBV5-1
D gene: TRBD1
CDR3 DNA: TGCGCCAGCAGCCTGGGACAGGGGGAATCGGAGACCCAGTACTTC
CDR3 protein: CASSLGQGESETQYF

J gene: TRBJ2-1
clone size: -
CDR3 length: 15
V gene: TRBV2
D gene: TRBD2
CDR3 DNA: TGTGCCAGCCGGGAGGGGGGGGCACCCTACAATGAGCAGTTCTTC
CDR3 protein: CASREGGAPYNEQFF

J gene: TRBJ2-2
clone size: -
CDR3 length: 14
V gene: TRBV29-1
D gene: -
CDR3 DNA: TGCAGCGTTGAAAAGGGGCATAACACCGGGGAGCTGTTTTTT
CDR3 protein: CSVEKGHNTGELFF